This TCR beta chain emerged from a study of naive and memory T cell subsets. Study-level results: Gini index rose across naive, CM, EM and EMRA in CD4 and CD8. Clonotypes are single alpha or beta chains, not paired receptors. Naive repertoires, especially CD8, held a few larger clonotypes, possibly memory cells re-expressing CD45RA.

The beta constant-region primer was an equimolar mix of two oligonucleotides covering TRBC1 and TRBC2. Four rounds of PCR amplified the ligated cDNA using nested alpha and beta constant-region primers plus SP2. Ligation attached a single-stranded oligonucleotide with a 12-nucleotide UMI and the SP2 primer to the cDNA 3' end. MiXCR, run by TCRdb on the UMI-ligation and nested PCR reads, gives a single entry per CDR3 protein. This sample has roughly 99,000 distinct CDR3 sequences, with roughly 12% found just once. The CDR3 is 15 residues long. Germline loops: CDR1 SSHAT, CDR2 FNYEAQ (reference sequence). Comment on this clonotype: What it recognizes is unknown. A read error may account for a junction end that differs from germline.

V and J are TRBV7-7 and TRBJ2-3; D ambiguous. The source material was naive CD4+ T cells from blood. This sequence was found in a human donor in good health. CDR3 DNA sequence: TGTGCTAGCAGCTTGGGGTTGGGCAGCACAGATACGCAGTATTTT. Translating it yields CASSLGLGSTDTQYF.